The 28 T cell receptor beta chains listed next were all sequenced from one sample in a study of regulatory T cells in long-lasting Graves disease (dated by TCRdb to about 2021). The protocol used for the library was multiplex PCR. The run used an Illumina HiSeq 4000. TCR beta libraries were built with iRepertoire HTBI primers and Arm-PCR amplification of CDR3 regions. Starting from the raw public reads, TCRdb applied fastp trimming at Q25, assembled clones with MiXCR and retained in-frame beta chains. Merged by CDR3 protein, the rows form single entries marked with the most common genes and DNA. Present in this sample are 300,000 or so distinct CDR3 sequences, around a fifth of which were seen just once. Less than 35% of the sample is taken by the ten largest. The sample's time point, from its label and the paper: persistent/refractory GD, antithyroid drugs over 5 years with positive TRAb. RNA was extracted from PBMCs in TRIzol for both TCR sequencing and RNA sequencing.

The source was peripheral blood mononuclear cells (PBMCs), collected when the disease was refractory, from a patient treated with antithyroid drugs. The source is a female donor with Graves disease.

The CDR3 is CASSLAGWAGELFF. The CDR3 nucleotides read TGTGCCAGCAGCTTAGCAGGGTGGGCCGGGGAGCTGTTTTTT. V and J are TRBV11-2 and TRBJ2-2, with a tentative D call TRBD1 (5 bases). This CDR3 spans 14 amino acids. Germline CDR1 SGHAT, CDR2 FQNNGV. Trimming stripped 1 base from V and 6 bases from J, with 9 bases between.

Many counts were recorded for this clonotype. V and J are TRBV7-9 and TRBJ1-2; tentatively, D is TRBD1 (5 bases). CDR1 SEHNR and CDR2 FQNEAQ come from the germline V gene (reference sequence). The CDR3 covers 15 residues. Between the trimmed V and J ends, which lost 0 bases and 3 bases, there was a span of 11 bases. The CDR3 loop reads CASSLAWQGDYGYTF. The CDR3 nucleotides are TGTGCCAGCAGCTTAGCGTGGCAGGGAGACTATGGCTACACCTTC.

This clonotype was counted ten times or more. V and J are TRBV11-2 and TRBJ1-2; D is perhaps TRBD1 (6 bases). CDR1 SGHAT and CDR2 FQNNGV come from the germline V gene. Trimming removed 2 bases from V and 4 bases from J, with 11 bases in between. CDR3 length: 14 residues. The CDR3 DNA is TGTGCCAGCAGCTTAACGGGGGCCGGCTATGGCTACACCTTC. Encoded protein: CASSLTGAGYGYTF.

The rearrangement uses TRBV29-1 and TRBJ2-5, with 9 positions matching TRBD1. V was pared by 3 bases and J by 3 bases, with 5 bases of the junction left unmatched. This CDR3 has 14 amino acids. Germline-derived CDR1 and CDR2 are SQVTM and ANQGSEA. The CDR3 protein is CSVDFRDREETQYF. The CDR3 nucleotides read TGCAGCGTTGATTTCCGGGACAGGGAAGAGACCCAGTACTTC.

DNA for the CDR3: TGTGCCAGCAGTGGACCCGGGACGGTTAGCAATCAGCCCCAGCATTTT. Its translation: CASSGPGTVSNQPQHF. V and J are TRBV6-1 and TRBJ1-5, with D maybe TRBD1 (5 bases). The germline V gene encodes CDR1 MNHNS and CDR2 SASEGT. V lost 4 bases and J 0 bases, leaving 13 bases between the germline ends. The CDR3 is 16 amino acids.

This clonotype was seen a handful of times. The chain links TRBV11-2 to TRBJ2-7; 7 bases map to TRBD2. The CDR3 has 16 amino acids. V shed 2 bases and J 4 bases; nucleotides not matched to a gene: 11. Germline V gives CDR1 SGHAT, CDR2 FQNNGV. In DNA form, the CDR3 reads TGTGCCAGCAGCTTAAGGTGGGGGGGTAGCGGATACGAGCAGTACTTC. Protein sequence: CASSLRWGGSGYEQYF. Combining the CDR3 with reference TRBV11-2 and TRBJ2-7 gives the whole variable domain EAGVAQSPRYKIIEKRQSVAFWCNPISGHATLYWYQQILGQGPKLLIQFQNNGVVDDSQLPKDRFSAERLKGVDSTLKIQPAKLEDSAVYLCASSLRWGGSGYEQYFGPGTRLTVT.

This clonotype was observed a few times. The chain couples TRBV9 to TRBJ1-4; TRBD1 is a possible D gene (5 bases). V was pared by 3 bases and J by 6 bases, with 15 bases between. Germline V gives CDR1 SGDLS, CDR2 YYNGEE. CDR3 length equals 15 residues. The CDR3: CASSASGDWDEKLFF. In DNA form, the CDR3 reads TGTGCCAGCAGCGCCTCCGGGGACTGGGATGAAAAACTGTTTTTT. Full variable domain (rest looked up from reference TRBV9 and TRBJ1-4): DSGVTQTPKHLITATGQRVTLRCSPRSGDLSVYWYQQSLDQGLQFLIQYYNGEERAKGNILERFSAQQFPDLHSELNLSSLELGDSALYFCASSASGDWDEKLFFGSGTQLSVL.

This chain connects TRBV27 to TRBJ2-7; 11 nucleotides match TRBD2. The V segment lost 5 bases and the J segment 1 base; nucleotides outside the gene matches: 4. The CDR3 is 15 residues long. Germline CDR1 is MNHEY and CDR2 is SMNVEV (reference sequence). The CDR3, as DNA: TGTGCCAGCAGTGTGGTAGCGGGAGGGTCCTACGAGCAGTACTTC. It is translated as CASSVVAGGSYEQYF.

Comments on this clonotype: This may be a read error: a much more frequent sequence differs by one nucleotide. The chain carries TRBV3-1 and TRBJ1-2; TRBD1 matches 7 bases. From germline, CDR1 is LGHDT and CDR2 YNNKEL (reference sequence). The CDR3 runs 16 residues. V dropped 2 bases and J dropped 4; count of bases not matched to a gene: 10. The CDR3 reads CASSQHREGASYGYTF. CDR3 nucleotides: TGTGCCAGCAGCCAACACCGGGAGGGGGCTAGCTATGGCTACACCTTC.

This clonotype was seen ten or more times. The rearrangement links TRBV24-1 to TRBJ2-7, with D possibly being TRBD1 (5 bases). Per the germline V gene, CDR1 is KGHDR and CDR2 is SFDVKD. This CDR3 region has 13 residues. Trimming shortened V by 3 bases and J by 4 bases, and 9 bases separated the two germline ends. This CDR3 reads CATSDPGKYEQYF. The CDR3 nucleotides are TGTGCCACCAGTGATCCAGGGAAGTACGAGCAGTACTTC.

This chain joins TRBV20-1 and TRBJ2-5, with TRBD1 matching 9 bases. Germline assignment: CDR1 DFQATT and CDR2 SNEGSKA (reference sequence). The junction had 9 bases not matched to a gene; V was cut back by 3 bases and J by 4 bases. CDR3 size: 15 residues. The CDR3 is CSARRVGQGTETQYF. For the CDR3, the DNA is TGCAGTGCTAGGAGGGTGGGACAGGGAACAGAGACCCAGTACTTC.

As for this clonotype: Possible read error: a much larger clone is one base away. V usage is TRBV15 and J usage is TRBJ2-3; the match to TRBD2 covers 7 bases. J was trimmed by 8 bases and V by 5 bases; bases with no gene match: 13. The CDR3 runs 15 residues. CDR1 and CDR2 from the germline V gene are LNHNV and YYDKDF (reference sequence). The CDR3 spells CATSLGLGLSGTQYF. For the CDR3, the DNA is TGTGCCACCAGCCTAGGACTAGGTCTCTCAGGTACGCAGTATTTT.

This clonotype appeared a few times. This rearrangement joins TRBV18 to TRBJ1-2; D gene unclear. The CDR3 extends over 16 amino acids. Trimming removed 2 bases at V and 5 bases at J, with 18 bases between. Germline V gene sequence: CDR1 KGHSH, CDR2 LQKENI. The CDR3, as DNA: TGTGCCAGCTCACCATCGGCAGGCTCCCTTGGATATGGCTACACCTTC. It translates to CASSPSAGSLGYGYTF.

In the case of this clonotype: One junction end disagrees with the germline gene, perhaps due to a read error. The chain has TRBV2 and TRBJ2-5; D possibly corresponds to TRBD1 (8 bases). From germline, CDR1 is SNHLY and CDR2 FYNNEI. This CDR3 has 16 amino acids. The CDR3 reads CACSLVNTGGAETQYF. In DNA form, the CDR3 reads TGTGCCTGCAGCTTAGTTAATACAGGGGGGGCGGAGACCCAGTATTTC.

This clonotype was recorded many times. Compared with germline, one end of the junction differs, possibly owing to a read error. J is TRBJ1-2 and V is TRBV6-2 or TRBV6-3; D gene uncertain. Germline CDR1 MNHEY, CDR2 SVGEGT. The CDR3 runs 12 residues. The CDR3 reads CASSATNYGYTF. For the CDR3, the DNA is TGCGCCAGCAGTGCGACCAACTATGGCTACACCTTC.

Note on this clonotype: A much larger clone is a single base away; this may be a read error. V and J are TRBV7-2 and TRBJ1-5; D gene unclear. The CDR3 is 15 residues long. Germline V gene data show CDR1 as SGHTA and CDR2 as FQGNSA. This chain's CDR3 is CASSLARAGNQLQHF. CDR3 bases: TGTGCCAGCAGCTTAGCCCGTGCAGGCAATCAGCTCCAGCATTTT.

The chain combines TRBV11-2 with TRBJ2-7; possible D gene TRBD2, 5 bases. The V and J ends lost 4 bases and 0 bases respectively, with 10 bases between them. CDR3 size: 14 residues. The germline V gene encodes CDR1 SGHAT and CDR2 FQNNGV. CDR3: CASSYRLSSYEQYF. In DNA, the CDR3 is TGTGCCAGCAGCTACCGACTAAGCTCCTACGAGCAGTACTTC.

This clonotype was detected ten times or more. This chain uses TRBV2 with TRBJ2-7; D unresolved. This CDR3 is built from 13 residues. Germline CDR1 is SNHLY and CDR2 is FYNNEI. V was clipped by 5 bases and J by 6 bases, with 14 bases between them. The CDR3 protein is CASSTTRPGEQYF. The DNA for the CDR3 is TGTGCCAGCAGTACGACCCGGCCGGGCGAGCAGTACTTC. Variable domain in full (rest from reference TRBV2 and TRBJ2-7): EPEVTQTPSHQVTQMGQEVILRCVPISNHLYFYWYRQILGQKVEFLVSFYNNEISEKSEIFDDQFSVERPDGSNFTLKIRSTKLEDSAMYFCASSTTRPGEQYFGPGTRLTVT.

This clonotype was found many times. The chain combines TRBV18 with TRBJ1-1, with D perhaps TRBD1 (5 bases). Trimming cost V 3 bases and J 0 bases, with 8 bases left between them. This CDR3 is built from 14 residues. Germline loops: CDR1 KGHSH, CDR2 LQKENI. The DNA for the CDR3 is TGTGCCAGCTCACCTGACAGATTGAACACTGAAGCTTTCTTT. This encodes CASSPDRLNTEAFF.

The rearrangement uses TRBV2 and TRBJ2-4; D might be TRBD1 (6 bases). This CDR3 is 11 amino acids long. The ends were cut back, 8 bases at V and 9 bases at J, with 11 bases in the middle. Germline V lookup: CDR1 SNHLY, CDR2 FYNNEI. CDR3 amino acids: CASRQAGIQYF. For the CDR3, the DNA is TGTGCCAGCCGACAGGCAGGCATTCAGTACTTC.

This clonotype was counted ten times or more. The chain has TRBV3-1 and TRBJ1-1, with 8 bases fitting TRBD1. The CDR3 covers 12 residues. The germline V gene encodes CDR1 LGHDT and CDR2 YNNKEL (reference sequence). Trimming removed 3 bases from V and 8 bases from J; junction bases left unmatched: 2. Here the CDR3 reads CASSQNRGEAFF. CDR3 nucleotides: TGTGCCAGCAGCCAGAACAGGGGGGAAGCTTTCTTT.

This clonotype appeared a few times. A much larger clone lies one base from this, so it may be a read error. The chain recombines TRBV28 with TRBJ2-6; D possibly corresponds to TRBD2 (7 bases). The CDR3 has 15 amino acids. The V end lost 8 bases, the J end lost 2 bases, and 13 bases lay between the germline ends. The germline gives CDR1 MDHEN, CDR2 SYDVKM. CDR3 sequence (DNA): TGTGCCAGCTCGGGGGGCCGCCCTGGGGCCAACGTCCTGACTTTC. Translation: CASSGGRPGANVLTF.

Concerning this clonotype itself: Germline and junction disagree at one end, which may indicate a read error. This chain uses TRBV7-9 with TRBJ1-6; possibly TRBD1 for D (5 bases). Germline lookup yields CDR1 SEHNR and CDR2 FQNEAQ (reference sequence). The CDR3 is 15 amino acids. The CDR3 DNA sequence: TGTGCCAGCAGCTTAGGAGGAGGGGAGAATTCACACCTCCACTTT. It codes for CASSLGGGENSHLHF.

This clonotype was observed a few times. The J gene is TRBJ1-1, the V gene TRBV15; D not resolved. The CDR3 loop spans 13 amino acids. Germline assignment: CDR1 LNHNV and CDR2 YYDKDF (reference sequence). Trimming stripped 2 bases from V and 1 base from J, with 5 bases between. The CDR3 nucleotides read TGTGCCACCAGCAGACAGGAGAACACTGAAGCTTTCTTT. Translating it yields CATSRQENTEAFF.

The chain employs TRBV28 and TRBJ1-1, with D perhaps matching TRBD1 (6 bases). The CDR3 loop spans 18 amino acids. The germline gives CDR1 MDHEN, CDR2 SYDVKM. Deletions cut 4 bases from V and 1 base from J, with 22 bases between. The CDR3 loop reads CASSSIQLLGGRNTEAFF. The CDR3 DNA follows: TGTGCCAGCAGTTCTATACAGCTACTAGGGGGGAGGAACACTGAAGCTTTCTTT. Using reference TRBV28 and TRBJ1-1 for the parts outside the CDR3, the full variable domain is DVKVTQSSRYLVKRTGEKVFLECVQDMDHENMFWYRQDPGLGLRLIYFSYDVKMKEKGDIPEGYSVSREKKERFSLILESASTNQTSMYLCASSSIQLLGGRNTEAFFGQGTRLTVV.

CDR3 amino acids: CASSVGLSNEKLFF. As DNA, the CDR3 is TGTGCCAGCAGCGTAGGCCTTTCAAATGAAAAACTGTTTTTT. V usage is TRBV9 and J usage is TRBJ1-4; D ambiguous. CDR3 size: 14 residues. Trimming shortened V by 0 bases and J by 5 bases, and 8 bases separated the two germline ends. The V gene's germline CDR1 is SGDLS and CDR2 YYNGEE.

There are many counts of this clonotype. The V gene is TRBV27, the J gene TRBJ1-2; no reliable D call. The germline V and J ends were trimmed by 5 bases and 5 bases, with 12 bases remaining between them. Germline-derived CDR1 and CDR2 are MNHEY and SMNVEV (reference sequence). CDR3 length: 13 amino acids. The CDR3 here is CASSPDPSYGYTF. The CDR3 DNA reads TGTGCCAGCAGTCCGGACCCGTCGTATGGCTACACCTTC.

The chain links TRBV30 to TRBJ1-2; 9 bases align to TRBD1. This CDR3 has 14 residues. V was clipped by 4 bases and J by 9 bases; unmatched bases: 12. Germline V gene sequence: CDR1 GTSNPN, CDR2 SVGIG (reference sequence). In DNA, the CDR3 is TGTGCCTGGACCCGAACAGGGGGCGGGCATAGCTACACCTTC. Translating it yields CAWTRTGGGHSYTF.